Following are 24 T cell receptor beta chains from one sample sequenced in a study of regulatory dendritic cells for organ transplantation. Sorted T cells were CFSE-labeled and cultured approximately five days with allogeneic regulatory or mature dendritic cells at 1:10. Some clones are missing from TCRdb's copy, which holds only in-frame ones; the method was immunoSEQ multiplex PCR. Here the sample spans more than 20,000 clones, 85% being singletons. Their cognate antigens are unknown. The sequencing input was naive CD4+ T cells from blood cultured with dendritic cells. Regarding subset: CD45RA+ naive T cells. The receptors originated from a human donor in good health.

The gene calls are TRBV7-2 and TRBJ2-3; D gene ambiguous. The CDR3 runs 13 residues. The ends were cut back, 5 bases at V and 7 bases at J, with 13 bases in the middle. From germline, CDR1 is SGHTA and CDR2 FQGNSA. CDR3 DNA sequence: TGTGCCAGCAGCCCTACAGAGACCAATACGCAGTATTTT. The encoded protein is CASSPTETNTQYF.

The genes are TRBV7-3 and TRBJ1-2; no reliable D call. Trimming removed 2 bases at V and 2 bases at J, with 6 bases between. Germline lookup yields CDR1 SGHTA and CDR2 FQGTGA. The CDR3 is 13 residues long. The CDR3 bases are TGTGCCAGCAGCTTAGGGCCCAACTATGGCTACACCTTC. Its protein is CASSLGPNYGYTF.

V usage is TRBV6-5 and J usage is TRBJ1-5; tentatively, D is TRBD1 (6 bases). Between the trimmed V and J ends, which lost 6 bases and 3 bases, there was a span of 9 bases. The CDR3 consists of 13 residues. Germline assignment: CDR1 MNHEY and CDR2 SVGAGI. This CDR3 reads CASRRQDNQPQHF. CDR3 DNA sequence: TGTGCCAGCAGACGACAGGACAATCAGCCCCAGCATTTT.

This clone was observed a single time. V gene TRBV5-4 combines with J gene TRBJ2-7; TRBD2 might be the D (7 bases). The V gene's germline CDR1 is SGHNT and CDR2 YYREEE (reference sequence). V lost 4 bases and J 4 bases, leaving 30 bases between the germline ends. The CDR3 contains 19 residues. CDR3 in DNA: TGTGCCAGCAGCAATGCGGGGAGAAGAATAGGGGGGGTTTTGTACGAGCAGTACTTC. This translates into CASSNAGRRIGGVLYEQYF. The full variable domain, its missing parts supplied by reference TRBV5-4 and TRBJ2-7, is ETGVTQSPTHLIKTRGQQVTLRCSSQSGHNTVSWYQQALGQGPQFIFQYYREEENGRGNFPPRFSGLQFPNYSSELNVNALELDDSALYLCASSNAGRRIGGVLYEQYFGPGTRLTVT.

The sample holds a few counts of this clone. V gene TRBV9 combines with J gene TRBJ1-2, with TRBD1 identical over 9 bases. This CDR3 contains 15 residues. Looked up from germline, CDR1 is SGDLS and CDR2 is YYNGEE. Unmatched junction bases numbered 3, after V lost 2 bases and J lost 1 base. The CDR3 nucleotides read TGTGCCAGCAGCGTGGGACAGGGTCATAACTATGGCTACACCTTC. This gives the protein CASSVGQGHNYGYTF.

The rearrangement links TRBV5-4 to TRBJ2-1; 8 positions match TRBD1. Germline V gene data show CDR1 as SGHNT and CDR2 as YYREEE (reference sequence). V trimming: 3 bases; J trimming: 3 bases; junction bases outside the gene matches: 8. The CDR3 totals 16 residues. The CDR3 spells CASSSPADRVYNEQFF. The CDR3 bases are TGTGCCAGCAGCTCGCCCGCGGACAGGGTCTACAATGAGCAGTTCTTC.

V and J are TRBV7-3 and TRBJ1-1; D gene uncertain. Germline V gene data show CDR1 as SGHTA and CDR2 as FQGTGA. Trimming left V 2 bases short and J 1 base short, with 5 bases between. CDR3 length: 13 amino acids. CDR3 coding DNA: TGTGCCAGCAGCTTAGAGACGAACACTGAAGCTTTCTTT. Its translation is CASSLETNTEAFF.

This sequence joins TRBV27 and TRBJ2-1, with D uncertain. Germline-derived CDR1 and CDR2 are MNHEY and SMNVEV (reference sequence). The CDR3 loop spans 13 amino acids. Trimming shortened V by 5 bases and J by 11 bases, and 16 bases separated the two germline ends. The CDR3 nucleotides read TGTGCCAGCAGTCCCCACAGTGGGGAAAAGCAGTTCTTC. It is translated as CASSPHSGEKQFF.

As DNA, the CDR3 is TGTGCCAGCTCAGGGACTAGCGGATACACAGATACGCAGTATTTT. The encoded protein is CASSGTSGYTDTQYF. This sequence joins TRBV18 and TRBJ2-3, with 11 bases identical to TRBD2. The CDR3 runs 15 residues. Germline trimming cut 5 bases from V and 2 bases from J; bases unmatched to any gene: 3. Germline V gene data show CDR1 as KGHSH and CDR2 as LQKENI.

The chain recombines TRBV27 with TRBJ2-1; TRBD2 aligns across 11 bases. CDR3 length equals 18 residues. The germline CDR1 and CDR2 sequences are MNHEY and SMNVEV (reference sequence). V shed 3 bases and J 5 bases; nucleotides not matched to a gene: 12. The CDR3 sequence is CASSFTYRLAGGHNEQFF. CDR3 DNA sequence: TGTGCCAGCAGTTTCACTTATAGGCTAGCGGGAGGCCACAATGAGCAGTTCTTC.

V usage is TRBV7-8 and J usage is TRBJ1-1, with TRBD1 matching over 11 bases. This CDR3 is built from 15 residues. The junction had 6 bases not matched to a gene; V was cut back by 5 bases and J by 4 bases. CDR1 and CDR2 (germline): SGHVS, FQNEAQ. The CDR3 sequence is CASSPPGTGGTEAFF. The CDR3 DNA is TGTGCCAGCAGCCCCCCCGGGACAGGGGGCACTGAAGCTTTCTTT.

The chain recombines TRBV7-2 with TRBJ1-2, with 9 bases fitting TRBD1. The trim removed 4 bases at V and 8 bases at J, leaving 8 bases unmatched. The CDR3 covers 14 residues. Per the germline V gene, CDR1 is SGHTA and CDR2 is FQGNSA. CDR3 DNA sequence: TGTGCCAGCAGCTCTTACAGGGGGCAGGAGGGCTACACCTTC. Its protein product is CASSSYRGQEGYTF.

J is TRBJ1-4 and V is TRBV6-5; D remains ambiguous. The germline V gene encodes CDR1 MNHEY and CDR2 SVGAGI. V lost 3 bases, J lost 4 bases, and 12 bases lay in between. The length of the CDR3 is 15 residues. The CDR3 sequence: CASSYGRVNNEKLFF. CDR3 sequence (DNA): TGTGCCAGCAGTTATGGACGGGTGAATAATGAAAAACTGTTTTTT.

The J gene is TRBJ2-5, the V gene TRBV7-2; D unclear. Trimming took off 1 base at V and 5 bases at J, with 11 bases between the two ends. In germline, CDR1 is SGHTA, CDR2 FQGNSA. The CDR3 runs to 14 residues. The CDR3 loop reads CASSLDWVGETQYF. The CDR3 DNA is TGTGCCAGCAGCTTAGATTGGGTTGGGGAGACCCAGTACTTC.

The J gene is TRBJ2-1, the V gene TRBV2; D remains unclear. The V gene lost 3 bases and the J gene lost 7 bases, with 4 bases spanning the gap. This CDR3 is 11 amino acids long. CDR1 and CDR2 (germline): SNHLY, FYNNEI. CDR3 sequence (DNA): TGTGCCAGCAGTGATTTTAATGAGCAGTTCTTC. This codes for CASSDFNEQFF.

The J gene is TRBJ2-5, the V gene TRBV11-2; D ambiguous. This CDR3 is built from 11 residues. Trimming removed 5 bases from V and 5 bases from J, with 6 bases in between. Germline CDR1 SGHAT, CDR2 FQNNGV. This chain's CDR3 is CASSVGETQYF. The CDR3 DNA reads TGTGCCAGCAGCGTTGGGGAGACCCAGTACTTC.

This sequence joins TRBV7-8 and TRBJ2-1; D may match TRBD1 or TRBD2 (5 bases each). The CDR3 consists of 12 residues. Trimming took off 5 bases at V and 11 bases at J, with 13 bases between the two ends. Per germline, CDR1 SGHVS and CDR2 FQNEAQ. CDR3 coding DNA: TGTGCCAGCAGCGTGGTTTCGGGACAGCAGTTCTTC. Amino acids: CASSVVSGQQFF.

J is TRBJ2-5 and V is TRBV5-1, with D possibly TRBD1 on 6 matching bases. The germline V gene has CDR1 SGHRS and CDR2 YFSETQ. CDR3 size: 14 residues. With 1 base removed from V and 1 base from J, the gap between germline ends came to 8 bases. CDR3 loop: CASSLWGPQETQYF. Written as DNA, the CDR3 is TGCGCCAGCAGCTTGTGGGGGCCCCAAGAGACCCAGTACTTC. Together with reference TRBV5-1 and TRBJ2-5, the CDR3 gives the full variable domain: KAGVTQTPRYLIKTRGQQVTLSCSPISGHRSVSWYQQTPGQGLQFLFEYFSETQRNKGNFPGRFSGRQFSNSRSEMNVSTLELGDSALYLCASSLWGPQETQYFGPGTRLLVL.

V gene TRBV5-4 combines with J gene TRBJ2-2; a weak D match, TRBD2 (6 bases). The germline V gene has CDR1 SGHNT and CDR2 YYREEE (reference sequence). The germline V and J ends were trimmed by 4 bases and 6 bases, with 10 bases remaining between them. The CDR3 is 13 residues long. The CDR3 nucleotides are TGTGCCAGCAGCATGGGACTTTCCGGGGAGCTGTTTTTT. It translates to CASSMGLSGELFF.

The J gene is TRBJ2-3, the V gene TRBV2; D is ambiguous. The CDR3 totals 15 residues. From germline, CDR1 is SNHLY and CDR2 FYNNEI. V dropped 1 base and J dropped 3 bases, with 11 bases sitting between them. CDR3 nucleotide sequence: TGTGCCAGCAGTGAAGAGGGAACTATGACAGATACGCAGTATTTT. Translation gives CASSEEGTMTDTQYF.

This clone was found once. The J gene is TRBJ1-2, the V gene TRBV29-1, with 9 bases that match TRBD1. The trim removed 7 bases at V and 6 bases at J, leaving 12 bases unmatched. This CDR3 has 14 residues. Germline CDR1 is SQVTM and CDR2 is ANQGSEA. CDR3 in amino acids: CSAIRDRASHGYTF. The DNA for the CDR3 is TGCAGCGCGATAAGGGACAGGGCCTCCCATGGCTACACCTTC. The full variable domain, completed using reference TRBV29-1 and TRBJ1-2, is SAVISQKPSRDICQRGTSLTIQCQVDSQVTMMFWYRQQPGQSLTLIATANQGSEATYESGFVIDKFPISRPNLTFSTLTVSNMSPEDSSIYLCSAIRDRASHGYTFGSGTRLTVV.

V gene TRBV7-6 combines with J gene TRBJ2-3, with 8 bases that match TRBD2. Germline values: CDR1 SGHVS, CDR2 FNYEAQ. Trimming removed 0 bases from V and 3 bases from J; junction bases left unmatched: 5. The CDR3 extends over 16 amino acids. In nucleotides, the CDR3 is TGTGCCAGCAGCTTAGCGGCGGGAGGTTTTACAGATACGCAGTATTTT. This translates into CASSLAAGGFTDTQYF.

The chain has TRBV21-1 and TRBJ1-4; TRBD1 is the table's D call, not checked against the DNA. TRBV21-1 is assigned pseudogene status. The CDR3 consists of 14 residues. The DNA of the CDR3 is TGTGCCAGCAGCAGAACAGGTCCTAATGAAAAACTGTTTTTT. This translates into CASSRTGPNEKLFF.

This clone appeared a single time. J is TRBJ2-7 and V is TRBV18; 7 bases line up with TRBD1. Germline V gene lookup returns CDR1 KGHSH and CDR2 LQKENI. CDR3 length: 14 amino acids. Trimming removed 2 bases from V and 6 bases from J; junction bases left unmatched: 7. For the CDR3, the DNA is TGTGCCAGCTCACCAAACAGGGGCCTGGGCGAGCAGTACTTC. It translates to CASSPNRGLGEQYF.